This T cell receptor beta chain is drawn from a study of identifying expanded T cells in peripheral blood. Study-level findings and limits: Clone count variance between roughly 2-week samples rose with total template count. Differentially abundant clones: 0.95 to 1.5 between replicates, about 15 at around 14 days, 19 at four.

The method was immunoSEQ multiplex PCR; TCRdb's version includes in-frame clones alone and lacks a portion of them. The sample includes some 76,000 clones, roughly 90% of them seen just once. As for this clone: Its antigen is undetermined.

No infections or other immune events were documented during collection. CDR1 MNHNS and CDR2 SASEGT come from the germline V gene. Trimming took 4 bases from V and 0 from J; bases not matched to a gene: 3. The CDR3 is 15 residues long. This TCR was recovered from a person aged 18 to 75 in good health. The rearrangement uses TRBV6-1 and TRBJ2-1; the match to TRBD2 covers 7 bases. The specimen was blood. CDR3 sequence: CASSVGGGSYNEQFF. The DNA of the CDR3 is TGTGCCAGCAGTGTGGGGGGGGGCTCCTACAATGAGCAGTTCTTC.